The 12 T cell receptor beta chains below come from one sample, sequenced in a study of cytomegalovirus exposure and HLA in healthy donors. Sequenced by immunoSEQ multiplex PCR; TCRdb stores in-frame clones only, minus some. The data contain almost 75,000 clones, approximately 86% of them singletons. Sequenced input: PBMCs. All receptors come from a man under 40 in good health and CMV-seronegative.

The rearrangement uses TRBV28 and TRBJ1-2; D is unclear. Germline assignment: CDR1 MDHEN and CDR2 SYDVKM. CDR3 length: 12 amino acids. V was trimmed by 4 bases and J by 5 bases, leaving 8 bases between them. The CDR3 sequence is CASSYTRYGYTF. CDR3 nucleotides: TGTGCCAGCAGTTACACAAGATATGGCTACACCTTC.

The genes are TRBV27 and TRBJ2-4, with D maybe TRBD2 (5 bases). The CDR3 has 17 amino acids. Germline loops: CDR1 MNHEY, CDR2 SMNVEV (reference sequence). V shed 10 bases and J shed 0 bases, with 22 bases lying between them. The CDR3 protein is CATRLRVGSLAKNIQYF. The CDR3 region has the DNA TGTGCCACCAGACTACGGGTCGGCTCCTTAGCCAAAAACATTCAGTACTTC.

V usage is TRBV4-2 and J usage is TRBJ2-7, with TRBD2 matching 10 bases. J lost 6 bases, V lost 0 bases, and 5 bases had no gene match. CDR1 LGHNA and CDR2 YNFKEQ come from the germline V gene. This CDR3 contains 15 residues. The CDR3 DNA sequence: TGTGCCAGCAGCCAAGAGAGCGGGGGGGCATCCGAGCAGTACTTC. The encoded protein is CASSQESGGASEQYF.

This chain uses TRBV5-8 with TRBJ2-3; the D gene is possibly TRBD1 (5 bases). Germline CDR1 and CDR2: SGHTS and YDEGEE. V dropped 2 bases and J dropped 0 bases, with 13 bases sitting between them. The CDR3 consists of 16 residues. This CDR3 reads CASSFGQDISTDTQYF. The CDR3 DNA reads as TGTGCCAGCAGCTTTGGGCAGGACATAAGCACAGATACGCAGTATTTT.

The chain has TRBV27 and TRBJ2-2; no clear D gene. Germline loops: CDR1 MNHEY, CDR2 SMNVEV (reference sequence). This CDR3 comprises 13 residues. Trimming stripped 5 bases from V and 6 bases from J, with 10 bases between. Here the CDR3 reads CASSTHSAGELFF. The CDR3 DNA is TGTGCCAGCAGTACCCACTCCGCCGGGGAGCTGTTTTTT.

This clone was seen once. The chain has TRBV5-1 and TRBJ2-5; 11 bases agree with TRBD2. Germline CDR1 SGHRS, CDR2 YFSETQ. The V and J ends lost 4 bases and 2 bases, in that order; junction bases with no gene match: 4. The CDR3 contains 15 residues. The CDR3 nucleotides read TGCGCCAGCAGCATTGTAGCGGGGGGGCAAGAGACCCAGTACTTC. Its translation: CASSIVAGGQETQYF.

This clone appeared once. This chain connects TRBV6-1 to TRBJ2-7; D is unresolved. This CDR3 is 10 amino acids long. V was pared by 8 bases and J by 7 bases, with 9 bases between. Germline V gene lookup returns CDR1 MNHNS and CDR2 SASEGT. CDR3 region: CASASREQYV. The CDR3 DNA reads TGTGCCAGCGCGTCCCGGGAGCAGTACGTC.

This clone is medium-sized within its sample. J is TRBJ1-2 and V is TRBV7-9, with TRBD1 matching over 8 bases. V dropped 5 bases and J dropped 2; count of bases not matched to a gene: 7. The CDR3 is 15 amino acids. Germline V lookup: CDR1 SEHNR, CDR2 FQNEAQ (reference sequence). The CDR3 sequence is CASSAPGGENYGYTF. The CDR3 region has the DNA TGTGCCAGCAGCGCACCAGGGGGCGAAAACTATGGCTACACCTTC.

The chain couples TRBV6-5 to TRBJ1-2; weak D call: TRBD1 (6 bases). There are 14 residues in the CDR3. The V end lost 2 bases, the J end lost 3 bases, and 10 bases lay between the germline ends. Germline lookup yields CDR1 MNHEY and CDR2 SVGAGI. In DNA, the CDR3 is TGTGCCAGCAGTTACCTGGCAGGGGACTATGGCTACACCTTC. Amino acid sequence: CASSYLAGDYGYTF.

Within the sample, this clone is medium-sized. The chain carries TRBV9 and TRBJ2-7, with 7 bases matching TRBD1. With 4 bases clipped from V and 6 bases from J, the junction kept 13 bases outside the gene matches. Germline V gene sequence: CDR1 SGDLS, CDR2 YYNGEE. This CDR3 contains 15 residues. CDR3 amino acids: CASSPTTGSLGEQYF. The CDR3 nucleotides are TGTGCCAGCAGCCCGACGACAGGGAGCTTGGGCGAGCAGTACTTC.

V and J are TRBV28 and TRBJ1-5; TRBD1 is a possible D gene (6 bases). The CDR3 is 14 residues long. The V and J ends lost 6 bases and 6 bases respectively, with 15 bases between them. Germline V CDR1 and CDR2: MDHEN, SYDVKM. CDR3 in DNA: TGTGCCAGCAGCCCAGGACAGAGAATTCAGCCCCAGCATTTT. It codes for CASSPGQRIQPQHF.

This sequence joins TRBV11-3 and TRBJ1-4; D is undetermined. The CDR3 loop spans 19 amino acids. V lost 4 bases, J lost 1 base, and 22 bases lay in between. Germline lookup yields CDR1 SGHNT and CDR2 YENEEA. CDR3 loop: CASSSLPTVGGETNEKLFF. Here the CDR3 DNA reads TGTGCCAGCAGCTCCCTACCCACAGTGGGCGGGGAAACTAATGAAAAACTGTTTTTT.